The sequence of this T cell receptor (beta chain) was determined in a study of blood T cell repertoires in COVID-19. Original analysis: The assay estimated nucleated cells by amplifying reference gene primers. The assay was immunoSEQ multiplex PCR, and TCRdb's table has in-frame clones only and misses some. V and J calls and clone size come straight from that table; D and trimming were deduced from the DNA. Of over 85,000 clones listed, approximately 87% were seen once; the top ten hold approximately 8%. Material for sequencing was peripheral blood. The TCR comes from a human donor with acute or convalescent COVID-19. The donor label of this sample is uncertain.

CDR3: CASSLGTDEKLFF. The CDR3 region has the DNA TGCGCCAGCAGCTTGGGGACAGATGAAAAACTGTTTTTT. V and J are TRBV5-1 and TRBJ1-4; perhaps TRBD1 as D (6 bases). V was shortened by 0 bases and J by 6 bases, with 6 bases between the two germline ends. Germline V gene lookup returns CDR1 SGHRS and CDR2 YFSETQ. This CDR3 is 13 amino acids long.